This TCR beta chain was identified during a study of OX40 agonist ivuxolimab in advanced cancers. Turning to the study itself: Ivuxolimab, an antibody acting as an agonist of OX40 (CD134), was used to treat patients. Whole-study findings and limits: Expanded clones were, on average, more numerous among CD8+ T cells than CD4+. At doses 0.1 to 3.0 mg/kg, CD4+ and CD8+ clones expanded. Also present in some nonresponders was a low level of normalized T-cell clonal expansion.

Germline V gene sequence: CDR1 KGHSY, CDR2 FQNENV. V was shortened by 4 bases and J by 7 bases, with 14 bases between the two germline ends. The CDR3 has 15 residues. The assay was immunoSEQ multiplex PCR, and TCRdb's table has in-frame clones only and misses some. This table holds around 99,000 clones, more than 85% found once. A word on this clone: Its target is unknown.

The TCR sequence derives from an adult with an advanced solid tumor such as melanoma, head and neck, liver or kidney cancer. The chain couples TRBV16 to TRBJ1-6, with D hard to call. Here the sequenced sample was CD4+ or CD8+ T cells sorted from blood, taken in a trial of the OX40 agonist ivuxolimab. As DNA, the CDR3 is TGTGCCAGCAGCCCTATCGGTACCTCCAATTCACCCCTCCACTTT. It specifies CASSPIGTSNSPLHF.